Each of the 10 T cell receptor beta chains below was sequenced from the same sample in a study of T and B cells in COVID-19 patients. TRB was amplified from around 250-500 ng of blood genomic DNA. TRB rearrangements were amplified by multiplex PCR with BIOMED2 TRB-A/B primers. TCRdb analysed the multiplex PCR reads with MiXCR anew, one entry per CDR3 protein. The top ten hold over 3% of the sample, which has about 5,100 distinct CDR3 sequences, roughly 23% seen once. Material for sequencing was blood. These receptors originate from a human donor with active COVID-19.

The chain links TRBV7-2 to TRBJ2-7; D remains unclear. The germline V gene encodes CDR1 SGHTA and CDR2 FQGNSA. V lost 5 bases and J lost 0, with 5 bases in between. The CDR3 has 12 amino acids. CDR3 sequence reads: CASSLSSYEQYF. In nucleotides, the CDR3 is TGTGCCAGCAGCCTGAGCTCCTACGAGCAGTACTTC.

This clonotype turned up a few times. This sequence joins TRBV7-6 and TRBJ2-5; tentatively, D is TRBD2 (5 bases). This CDR3 comprises 16 residues. Trimming shortened V by 1 base and J by 2 bases, and 14 bases separated the two germline ends. In germline, CDR1 is SGHVS, CDR2 FNYEAQ. The CDR3 coding sequence is TGTGCCAGCAGCTTAGGAGGGCTGGTGGGGCAAGAGACCCAGTACTTC. It is translated as CASSLGGLVGQETQYF.

By its share, this clonotype is medium-sized. V is TRBV6-2 or TRBV6-3 and J is TRBJ2-7; TRBD2 might be the D (7 bases). CDR3 length: 14 amino acids. Germline loops: CDR1 MNHEY, CDR2 SVGEGT. The V gene lost 5 bases and the J gene lost 3 bases, with 14 bases spanning the gap. CDR3 residues: CASSGGGAYYEQYF. For the CDR3, the DNA is TGTGCCAGCAGTGGAGGGGGGGCGTACTACGAGCAGTACTTC.

This clonotype is labeled medium-sized. The V and J genes are TRBV18 and TRBJ2-5; 10 bases map to TRBD2. Germline V gene lookup returns CDR1 KGHSH and CDR2 LQKENI. CDR3 length: 17 residues. Losses at the gene ends were 6 bases for V and 5 bases for J; bases not matched to a gene: 15. The CDR3 region is CASSRTSGLARSETQYF. The CDR3 DNA reads as TGTGCCAGCTCGAGAACATCGGGACTAGCGCGCTCGGAGACCCAGTACTTC.

By share of the sample, this clonotype is medium-sized (0.01 to 0.1%). This chain joins TRBV6-5 and TRBJ2-7, with D possibly TRBD1 on 6 matching bases. Germline assignment: CDR1 MNHEY and CDR2 SVGAGI. CDR3 length: 15 amino acids. The V end lost 2 bases, the J end lost 3 bases, and 14 bases lay between the germline ends. CDR3 nucleotides: TGTGCCAGCAGTTACGACGGGACAACGAGCTACGAGCAGTACTTC. It yields the protein CASSYDGTTSYEQYF.

The gene calls are TRBV20-1 and TRBJ1-5; the match to TRBD1 covers 12 bases. V lost 5 bases and J lost 2; bases outside the gene matches: 13. The CDR3 length is 18 residues. The germline V gene encodes CDR1 DFQATT and CDR2 SNEGSKA (reference sequence). CDR3 sequence reads: CSAHVPGQGAWGNQPQHF. The CDR3 DNA reads as TGCAGTGCTCACGTCCCGGGACAGGGGGCTTGGGGCAATCAGCCCCAGCATTTT.

The rearrangement links TRBV5-1 to TRBJ2-7; a weak D match, TRBD1 (5 bases). Looked up from germline, CDR1 is SGHRS and CDR2 is YFSETQ. This CDR3 spans 15 amino acids. Trimming shortened V by 2 bases and J by 2 bases, and 14 bases separated the two germline ends. CDR3 loop: CASSFSGQRAYEQYF. The CDR3 DNA sequence: TGCGCCAGCAGCTTCTCAGGGCAAAGGGCCTACGAGCAGTACTTC.

Judged by abundance, this clonotype is medium-sized. The V gene is TRBV5-4, the J gene TRBJ1-6, with a weak D call TRBD1 (5 bases). The CDR3 extends over 15 amino acids. Between the trimmed V and J ends, which lost 0 bases and 9 bases, there was a span of 13 bases. In germline, CDR1 is SGHNT, CDR2 YYREEE (reference sequence). CDR3 protein: CASSLEGSKGSPLHF. CDR3 coding DNA: TGTGCCAGCAGCTTGGAGGGGTCAAAAGGTTCACCCCTCCACTTT.

A few counts support this clonotype. The rearrangement joins TRBV11-2 to TRBJ1-4; TRBD1 might be the D (5 bases). Germline values: CDR1 SGHAT, CDR2 FQNNGV. Trimming stripped 9 bases from V and 11 bases from J, with 13 bases between. CDR3 size: 11 residues. The CDR3 reads CASTIREKLFF. CDR3 nucleotides: TGTGCCAGTACTATCAGGGAGAAACTGTTTTTT. Full variable domain (missing parts from reference TRBV11-2 and TRBJ1-4): EAGVAQSPRYKIIEKRQSVAFWCNPISGHATLYWYQQILGQGPKLLIQFQNNGVVDDSQLPKDRFSAERLKGVDSTLKIQPAKLEDSAVYLCASTIREKLFFGSGTQLSVL.

V is TRBV6-5 and J is TRBJ1-2; D gene uncertain. Per the germline V gene, CDR1 is MNHEY and CDR2 is SVGAGI. The CDR3 totals 15 residues. Trimming removed 3 bases from V and 4 bases from J, with 15 bases in between. The CDR3 protein is CASSYFPGSSYGYTF. The DNA of the CDR3 is TGTGCCAGCAGTTATTTTCCGGGGTCAAGCTATGGCTACACCTTC.